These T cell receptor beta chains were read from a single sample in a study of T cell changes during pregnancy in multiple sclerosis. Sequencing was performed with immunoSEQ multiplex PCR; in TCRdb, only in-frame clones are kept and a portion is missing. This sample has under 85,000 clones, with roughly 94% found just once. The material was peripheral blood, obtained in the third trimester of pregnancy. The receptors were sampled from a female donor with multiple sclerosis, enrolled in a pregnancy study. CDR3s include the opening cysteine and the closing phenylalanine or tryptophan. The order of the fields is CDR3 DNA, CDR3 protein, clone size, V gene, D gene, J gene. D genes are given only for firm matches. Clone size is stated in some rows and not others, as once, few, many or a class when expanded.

CDR3nt: TGTGCCAGCAGCTCGTATACCGGGACAGGGCTCGATCAGCCCCAGCATTTT
CDR3aa: CASSSYTGTGLDQPQHF
abundance: -
v_gene: TRBV7-8
d_gene: TRBD1
j_gene: TRBJ1-5

CDR3nt: TGTGCCAGCAGTACAGGTTACCCCTCTGGGGCCAACGTCCTGACTTTC
CDR3aa: CASSTGYPSGANVLTF
abundance: once
v_gene: TRBV27
d_gene: -
j_gene: TRBJ2-6

CDR3nt: TGTGCCAGCAGAGCTCCGAGCTCCTACAATGAGCAGTTCTTC
CDR3aa: CASRAPSSYNEQFF
abundance: -
v_gene: TRBV6-6
d_gene: -
j_gene: TRBJ2-1

CDR3nt: TGCGCCAGCAGCTGGGGGTCACAGGGTTTGAACACTGAAGCTTTCTTT
CDR3aa: CASSWGSQGLNTEAFF
abundance: -
v_gene: TRBV5-1
d_gene: -
j_gene: TRBJ1-1

CDR3nt: TGTGCCAGTAGTATAGCACAGGGACCACAGGTCTTC
CDR3aa: CASSIAQGPQVF
abundance: -
v_gene: TRBV19
d_gene: -
j_gene: TRBJ2-7

CDR3nt: TGTGCCAGCAGCTTATTAGGGGGATCACTCCCCTATGGCTACACCTTC
CDR3aa: CASSLLGGSLPYGYTF
abundance: -
v_gene: TRBV7-9
d_gene: -
j_gene: TRBJ1-2

CDR3nt: TGTGCCTGGAGTAGCTCCGGGGAGCTGTTTTTT
CDR3aa: CAWSSSGELFF
abundance: -
v_gene: TRBV30
d_gene: -
j_gene: TRBJ2-2

CDR3nt: TGTGCCAGCATCGAACCCCTCCAGTGGGGGGGTGAGACCCAGTACTTC
CDR3aa: CASIEPLQWGGETQYF
abundance: -
v_gene: TRBV5-5
d_gene: TRBD2
j_gene: TRBJ2-5

CDR3nt: TGTGCCATCAGCACCGGGACAGGGCCCTTCGGCGAGCAGTACTTC
CDR3aa: CAISTGTGPFGEQYF
abundance: -
v_gene: TRBV10-3
d_gene: TRBD1
j_gene: TRBJ2-7

CDR3nt: TGTGCCAGCAGCTCCTTTCCTCGGGGACAGGGGGGAGAAAAACTGTTTTTT
CDR3aa: CASSSFPRGQGGEKLFF
abundance: -
v_gene: TRBV7-2
d_gene: TRBD1
j_gene: TRBJ1-4

CDR3nt: TGTGCCAGCAGCCAAGATCCTAGGGGGCCCGGGTCGAGCACTGAAGCTTTCTTT
CDR3aa: CASSQDPRGPGSSTEAFF
abundance: -
v_gene: TRBV4-2
d_gene: TRBD1
j_gene: TRBJ1-1

CDR3nt: TGTGCCATCAGCAGGGGGCTTGGGGACATTCAGTACTTC
CDR3aa: CAISRGLGDIQYF
abundance: -
v_gene: TRBV10-3
d_gene: TRBD1
j_gene: TRBJ2-4

CDR3nt: TGTGCCAGCAGCTTGGGGCCGGGACATTTGAACACTGAAGCTTTCTTT
CDR3aa: CASSLGPGHLNTEAFF
abundance: -
v_gene: TRBV5-5
d_gene: -
j_gene: TRBJ1-1

CDR3nt: TGTGCCAGCAGTTTGGACAGGGCTGGAAACACCATATATTTT
CDR3aa: CASSLDRAGNTIYF
abundance: -
v_gene: TRBV6-5
d_gene: TRBD1
j_gene: TRBJ1-3

CDR3nt: TGCAGCGTTGTCCGGGGTTTGGGCACTGAAGCTTTCTTT
CDR3aa: CSVVRGLGTEAFF
abundance: -
v_gene: TRBV29-1
d_gene: -
j_gene: TRBJ1-1

CDR3nt: TGTGCCAGCTCAGCGACAGGGGGCGGCACTGAAGCTTTCTTT
CDR3aa: CASSATGGGTEAFF
abundance: -
v_gene: TRBV18
d_gene: TRBD1
j_gene: TRBJ1-1

CDR3nt: TGCGCCAGCAGCGAAACAGACTACCGAGGGACTGAAGCTTTCTTT
CDR3aa: CASSETDYRGTEAFF
abundance: -
v_gene: TRBV4-3
d_gene: -
j_gene: TRBJ1-1

CDR3nt: TGTGCCTGGATCTATTCGGGACAGCTCGTTGATGGCTACACCTTC
CDR3aa: CAWIYSGQLVDGYTF
abundance: -
v_gene: TRBV30
d_gene: TRBD1
j_gene: TRBJ1-2

CDR3nt: TGCAGTGCGAACAGGCTCACTGAAGCTTTCTTT
CDR3aa: CSANRLTEAFF
abundance: -
v_gene: TRBV20-1
d_gene: -
j_gene: TRBJ1-1

CDR3nt: TGTGCCAGCAGTCAAGGGACAGGGTCGAACACTGAAGCTTTCTTT
CDR3aa: CASSQGTGSNTEAFF
abundance: -
v_gene: TRBV7-9
d_gene: TRBD1
j_gene: TRBJ1-1

CDR3nt: TGTGCCAGCAGTGAAACAGGGTCCCTCTATAATTCACCCCTCCACTTT
CDR3aa: CASSETGSLYNSPLHF
abundance: -
v_gene: TRBV6-1
d_gene: -
j_gene: TRBJ1-6

CDR3nt: TGCGCCAGCAGCCAAGACCTCTCGACAGGGAAGGACTTC
CDR3aa: CASSQDLSTGKDF
abundance: -
v_gene: TRBV4-3
d_gene: TRBD1
j_gene: TRBJ2-7

CDR3nt: TGTGCCAGCAGCTCCGGACTGTTGAATCAGCCCCAGCATTTT
CDR3aa: CASSSGLLNQPQHF
abundance: -
v_gene: TRBV7-2
d_gene: -
j_gene: TRBJ1-5

CDR3nt: TGTGCCAGCAGACGACAGGGGAAGCTGAACACTGAAGCTTTCTTT
CDR3aa: CASRRQGKLNTEAFF
abundance: -
v_gene: TRBV6-5
d_gene: TRBD1
j_gene: TRBJ1-1

CDR3nt: TGTGCCACCAGCAGAGATCTTTTGGGGGCAGGTACGCAGTATTTT
CDR3aa: CATSRDLLGAGTQYF
abundance: -
v_gene: TRBV15
d_gene: -
j_gene: TRBJ2-3

CDR3nt: TGTGCCAGCAGAGCCGGGACAGGGCGCAATCAGCCCCAGCATTTT
CDR3aa: CASRAGTGRNQPQHF
abundance: -
v_gene: TRBV6-5
d_gene: TRBD1
j_gene: TRBJ1-5

CDR3nt: TGTGCCAGCAGCCAAACGACAGGGGCAAGGGAAAAACTGTTTTTT
CDR3aa: CASSQTTGAREKLFF
abundance: -
v_gene: TRBV14
d_gene: TRBD1
j_gene: TRBJ1-4

CDR3nt: TGTGCCAGTAGTATGTCGACCGGACAGGGGAGGGCCCAGCATTTT
CDR3aa: CASSMSTGQGRAQHF
abundance: -
v_gene: TRBV19
d_gene: TRBD1
j_gene: TRBJ1-5

CDR3nt: TGTGCCAGCAGTGAAGCAGGGACTCCCACCACTGGTACGCAGTATTTT
CDR3aa: CASSEAGTPTTGTQYF
abundance: -
v_gene: TRBV6-1
d_gene: -
j_gene: TRBJ2-3

CDR3nt: TGTGCCAGCACCACCCTGGCTGGCAGGGGTTTACAGACCCAGTACTTC
CDR3aa: CASTTLAGRGLQTQYF
abundance: -
v_gene: TRBV11-2
d_gene: -
j_gene: TRBJ2-5

CDR3nt: TGTGCCAGCAGCTTACAGCGGGGGATCACAGATACGCAGTATTTT
CDR3aa: CASSLQRGITDTQYF
abundance: once
v_gene: TRBV7-2
d_gene: TRBD2
j_gene: TRBJ2-3

CDR3nt: TGTGCCAGCAGCCGGACAGGGAAGGGAGGCTACACCTTC
CDR3aa: CASSRTGKGGYTF
abundance: -
v_gene: TRBV7-3
d_gene: TRBD1
j_gene: TRBJ1-2

CDR3nt: TGTGCCAGCAGCCTCCTCCCGGCGGGGAATGAAAAACTGTTTTTT
CDR3aa: CASSLLPAGNEKLFF
abundance: few
v_gene: TRBV7-2
d_gene: -
j_gene: TRBJ1-4

CDR3nt: TGTGCCAGAGGACAGTTGGACACTGAAGCTTTCTTT
CDR3aa: CARGQLDTEAFF
abundance: -
v_gene: TRBV19
d_gene: -
j_gene: TRBJ1-1

CDR3nt: TGTGCCAGCAGCTTAGTTTATAGCAATCAGCCCCAGCATTTT
CDR3aa: CASSLVYSNQPQHF
abundance: -
v_gene: TRBV7-2
d_gene: -
j_gene: TRBJ1-5

CDR3nt: TGTGCCAGCGACCTAGGAGGGGCGTACTATGGCTACACCTTC
CDR3aa: CASDLGGAYYGYTF
abundance: -
v_gene: TRBV6-1
d_gene: -
j_gene: TRBJ1-2

CDR3nt: TGTGCCAGCAGCTTAGGGCAGGGGGCAGTTCAGCCCCAGCATTTT
CDR3aa: CASSLGQGAVQPQHF
abundance: once
v_gene: TRBV7-9
d_gene: TRBD1
j_gene: TRBJ1-5

CDR3nt: TGTGCCAGCAGTTACTCGACAGGGGAGCAGTTCTTC
CDR3aa: CASSYSTGEQFF
abundance: -
v_gene: TRBV6-5
d_gene: TRBD1
j_gene: TRBJ2-1

CDR3nt: TGTGCCACCCAGGGTGCAGACTATGGCTACACCTTC
CDR3aa: CATQGADYGYTF
abundance: once
v_gene: TRBV11-2
d_gene: -
j_gene: TRBJ1-2

CDR3nt: TGTGCCATCAGGGGACAGGGGGAGACCCAGTACTTC
CDR3aa: CAIRGQGETQYF
abundance: -
v_gene: TRBV10-3
d_gene: TRBD1
j_gene: TRBJ2-5

CDR3nt: TGTGCCAGCAGTTACTCGGGGACAGCGTCCTACGAGCAGTACTTC
CDR3aa: CASSYSGTASYEQYF
abundance: -
v_gene: TRBV6-5
d_gene: TRBD1
j_gene: TRBJ2-7

CDR3nt: TGTGCCAGCAGCTTAACGCCAGGGGGGAACGCTGAAGCTTTCTTT
CDR3aa: CASSLTPGGNAEAFF
abundance: -
v_gene: TRBV7-3
d_gene: TRBD1
j_gene: TRBJ1-1

CDR3nt: TGTGCCAGCAGTCCCACAGGGCCCGGGGGCTACACCTTC
CDR3aa: CASSPTGPGGYTF
abundance: -
v_gene: TRBV6-5
d_gene: -
j_gene: TRBJ1-2

CDR3nt: TGTGCCAGCAGCGGTCCCCTCCCTGGGGCCAACGTCCTGACTTTC
CDR3aa: CASSGPLPGANVLTF
abundance: few
v_gene: TRBV9
d_gene: -
j_gene: TRBJ2-6

CDR3nt: TGTGCCAGCAGTGAAGGCTCAGGGGCCCCCAATCAGCCCCAGCATTTT
CDR3aa: CASSEGSGAPNQPQHF
abundance: -
v_gene: TRBV2
d_gene: -
j_gene: TRBJ1-5

CDR3nt: TGTGCCAGCTCACCACGCACAGTCGCGAACACCGGGGAGCTGTTTTTT
CDR3aa: CASSPRTVANTGELFF
abundance: -
v_gene: TRBV18
d_gene: -
j_gene: TRBJ2-2

CDR3nt: TGCAGCGTTTTGCCGGGACAGGGTAGGCATGGCTACACCTTC
CDR3aa: CSVLPGQGRHGYTF
abundance: -
v_gene: TRBV29-1
d_gene: TRBD1
j_gene: TRBJ1-2

CDR3nt: TGCAGCGTTGGGCGGGACACTGAAGCTTTCTTT
CDR3aa: CSVGRDTEAFF
abundance: -
v_gene: TRBV29-1
d_gene: -
j_gene: TRBJ1-1

CDR3nt: TGTGCCAGTAGTATAATGGGGGGCACTGAAGCTTTCTTT
CDR3aa: CASSIMGGTEAFF
abundance: -
v_gene: TRBV19
d_gene: -
j_gene: TRBJ1-1

CDR3nt: TGTGCCAGCAACAGCCGGACAGGGGGACCGAACACTGAAGCTTTCTTT
CDR3aa: CASNSRTGGPNTEAFF
abundance: -
v_gene: TRBV19
d_gene: TRBD1
j_gene: TRBJ1-1

CDR3nt: TGTGCCAGCGGATCTCTGGACATCGATGAAAAACTGTTTTTT
CDR3aa: CASGSLDIDEKLFF
abundance: -
v_gene: TRBV5-4
d_gene: -
j_gene: TRBJ1-4

CDR3nt: TGCGCCAGCAGCCAAGACCAGACAGGGGGCCTCAACGAGCAGTACTTC
CDR3aa: CASSQDQTGGLNEQYF
abundance: -
v_gene: TRBV4-3
d_gene: TRBD1
j_gene: TRBJ2-7

CDR3nt: TGTGCCAGCAGCGGAGGGGACCGCAATCAGCCCCAGCATTTT
CDR3aa: CASSGGDRNQPQHF
abundance: -
v_gene: TRBV7-9
d_gene: -
j_gene: TRBJ1-5

CDR3nt: TGTGCCAGCTCACCACGAAGAGGAACACCGGGCACCGGGGAGCTGTTTTTT
CDR3aa: CASSPRRGTPGTGELFF
abundance: -
v_gene: TRBV18
d_gene: -
j_gene: TRBJ2-2

CDR3nt: TGTGCCAGCGAGACAGGGGGCTCTGGAAACACCATATATTTT
CDR3aa: CASETGGSGNTIYF
abundance: -
v_gene: TRBV2
d_gene: TRBD1
j_gene: TRBJ1-3

CDR3nt: TGTGCCAGCAGTGGACAGGGGGCGGGTGGCTACACCTTC
CDR3aa: CASSGQGAGGYTF
abundance: once
v_gene: TRBV6-1
d_gene: TRBD1
j_gene: TRBJ1-2

CDR3nt: TGTGCCAGTAGTATAGGAACAGGGACTACTGAGCAGTTCTTC
CDR3aa: CASSIGTGTTEQFF
abundance: -
v_gene: TRBV19
d_gene: -
j_gene: TRBJ2-1

CDR3nt: TGTGCCAGCACCCGGGGTTCTCATCAGCCCCAGCATTTT
CDR3aa: CASTRGSHQPQHF
abundance: -
v_gene: TRBV6-1
d_gene: -
j_gene: TRBJ1-5

CDR3nt: TGTGCCAGCAGTGTCACCGGACAGGGAACGAACGAGCAGTACTTC
CDR3aa: CASSVTGQGTNEQYF
abundance: -
v_gene: TRBV25-1
d_gene: TRBD1
j_gene: TRBJ2-7